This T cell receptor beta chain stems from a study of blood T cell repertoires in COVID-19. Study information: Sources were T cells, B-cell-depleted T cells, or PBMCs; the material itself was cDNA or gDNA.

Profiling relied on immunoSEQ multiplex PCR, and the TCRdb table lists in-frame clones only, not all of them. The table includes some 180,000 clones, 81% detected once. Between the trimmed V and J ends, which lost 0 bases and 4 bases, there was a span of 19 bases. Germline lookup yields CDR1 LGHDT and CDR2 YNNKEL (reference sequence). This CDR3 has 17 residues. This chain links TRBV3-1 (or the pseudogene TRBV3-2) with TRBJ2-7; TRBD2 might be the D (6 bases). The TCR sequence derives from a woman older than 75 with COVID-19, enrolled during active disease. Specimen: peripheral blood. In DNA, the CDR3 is TGTGCCAGCAGCCAAGAAGGGGCGGGATCCTACTTATACGAGCAGTACTTC. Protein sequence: CASSQEGAGSYLYEQYF.